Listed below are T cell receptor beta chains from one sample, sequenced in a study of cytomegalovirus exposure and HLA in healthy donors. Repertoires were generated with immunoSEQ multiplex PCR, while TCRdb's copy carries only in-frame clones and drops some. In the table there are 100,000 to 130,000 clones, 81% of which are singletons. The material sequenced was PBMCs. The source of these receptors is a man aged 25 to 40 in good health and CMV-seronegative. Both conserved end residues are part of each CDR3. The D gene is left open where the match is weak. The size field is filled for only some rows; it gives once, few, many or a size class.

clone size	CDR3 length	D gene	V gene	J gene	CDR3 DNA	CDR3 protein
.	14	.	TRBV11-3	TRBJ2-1	TGTGCCAGCAGCCCCGGCGGGTTGTTTATTGAGCAGTTCTTC	CASSPGGLFIEQFF
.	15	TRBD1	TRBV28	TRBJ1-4	TGTGCCAGCAGTTTTTCAGGGGGCACTAAGGTTAAACTGTTTTTT	CASSFSGGTKVKLFF
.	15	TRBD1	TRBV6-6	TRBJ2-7	TGTGCCAGCAGTCCAGGGGGACAGGGATCCTACGAGCAGTACTTC	CASSPGGQGSYEQYF
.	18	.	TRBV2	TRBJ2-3	TGTGCCAGCAGCTACGAAAAGCTAGGGGCGGACGACACAGATACGCAGTATTTT	CASSYEKLGADDTDTQYF
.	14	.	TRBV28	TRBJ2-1	TGTGCCAGCAGCGAGCGGAGCTCCTACAATGAGCAGTTCTTC	CASSERSSYNEQFF
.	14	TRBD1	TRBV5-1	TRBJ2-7	TGCGCCAGCAGCTTGACAGGGGGCGCGTACGAGCAGTACTTC	CASSLTGGAYEQYF
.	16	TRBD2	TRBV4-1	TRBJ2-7	TGCGCCAGCAGCCGCCCGGGCTCAAGGGACTACCACGAGCAGTACTTC	CASSRPGSRDYHEQYF
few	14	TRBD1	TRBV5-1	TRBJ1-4	TGCGCCAGCAGCTTGACAGGGGCAACTGAAAAACTGTTTTTT	CASSLTGATEKLFF
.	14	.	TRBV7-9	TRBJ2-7	TGTGCCAGCAGCGCGTACGGGAGTCCCTACGAGCAGTACTTC	CASSAYGSPYEQYF
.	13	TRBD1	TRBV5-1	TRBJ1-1	TGCGCCAGTAGGGACGGACAGGTTGATGAAGCTTTCTTT	CASRDGQVDEAFF
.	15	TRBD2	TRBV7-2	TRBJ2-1	TGTGCCAGCAGATCAACCGGGACTAGTTACAATGAGCAGTTCTTC	CASRSTGTSYNEQFF
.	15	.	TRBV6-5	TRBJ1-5	TGTGCCAGCAGTTACTCGCGCCCACCGGTTGAGCCCCAGCATTTT	CASSYSRPPVEPQHF
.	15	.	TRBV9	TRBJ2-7	TGTGCCAGCAGCGTAGGAGCCGGGGATCCCTACGAGCAGTACTTC	CASSVGAGDPYEQYF
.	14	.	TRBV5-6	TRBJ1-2	TGTGCCAGCAGCTTGGTCGGCGGGGTGAGGACCGTGACCTTC	CASSLVGGVRTVTF
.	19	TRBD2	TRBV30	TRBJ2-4	TGTGCCTGGAGTGAAATTTTTGTTCGGCGGGGGGGCCCTATAAACATTCAGTACTTC	CAWSEIFVRRGGPINIQYF
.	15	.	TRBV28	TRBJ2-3	TGTGCCAGCAGTTTAGGTGGGAGTCTCACAGATACGCAGTATTTT	CASSLGGSLTDTQYF
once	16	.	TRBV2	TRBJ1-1	TGTGCCAGCAGTGAATGGAGGGAAATCCCGAACACTGAAGCTTTCTTT	CASSEWREIPNTEAFF
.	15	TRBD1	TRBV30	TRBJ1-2	TGTGCCTGGACCATCCGGGACAGGTCTTACTATGGCTACACCTTC	CAWTIRDRSYYGYTF
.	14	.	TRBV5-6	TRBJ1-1	TGTGCCAGCATCAAAGGCGGGGGACGCACTGAAGCTTTCTTT	CASIKGGGRTEAFF
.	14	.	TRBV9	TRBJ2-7	TGTGCCAGCAGCGTAGATGCGGGGCTCTACGAGCAGTACTTC	CASSVDAGLYEQYF
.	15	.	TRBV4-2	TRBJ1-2	TGTGCCAGCAGCCAAGAAGAAATTGGAGGGAACGGCTACACCTTC	CASSQEEIGGNGYTF
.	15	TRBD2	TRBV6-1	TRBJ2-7	TGTGCCAGTAGAGCCGGGACTAGCGATTCCTACGAGCAGTACTTC	CASRAGTSDSYEQYF
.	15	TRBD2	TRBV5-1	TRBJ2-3	TGCGCCAGCAGCCTCCTAGCGGGAGGGCCTGATACGCAGTATTTT	CASSLLAGGPDTQYF
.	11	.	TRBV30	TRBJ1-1	TGTGCCTGGGGCAGCGGCACTGAAGCTTTCTTT	CAWGSGTEAFF
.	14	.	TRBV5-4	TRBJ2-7	TGTGCCAGCAGCTTGCCCAGCCCCGGGAACGAGCAGTACTTC	CASSLPSPGNEQYF
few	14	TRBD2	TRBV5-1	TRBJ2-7	TGCGCCAGCAGCACCGGGACTAGCCTACACGAGCAGTACTTC	CASSTGTSLHEQYF
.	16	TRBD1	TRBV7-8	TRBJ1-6	TGTGCCAGCAGCTCGGGACAGATCATCTATAATTCACCCCTCCACTTT	CASSSGQIIYNSPLHF
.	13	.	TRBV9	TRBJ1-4	TGTGCCAGCAGCCGATCTGGAGGTGAAAAACTGTTTTTT	CASSRSGGEKLFF
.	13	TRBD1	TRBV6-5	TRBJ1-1	TGTGCCAGCAGTGGGACAGTCAACACTGAAGCTTTCTTT	CASSGTVNTEAFF
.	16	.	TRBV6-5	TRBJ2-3	TGTGCCAGCAGCTACGGAGGGGTGCTTGACACAGATACGCAGTATTTT	CASSYGGVLDTDTQYF
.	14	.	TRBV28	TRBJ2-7	TGTGCCAGCAGTTTTTTTCGCAGGGCTAACGAGCAGTACTTC	CASSFFRRANEQYF
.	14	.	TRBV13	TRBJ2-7	TGTGCCAGTGGCGGACAAGGCCCTACCCACGAGCAGTACTTC	CASGGQGPTHEQYF
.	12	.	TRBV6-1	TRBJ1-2	TGTGCCAGCAGTGAGCGGCCCTATGGCTACACCTTC	CASSERPYGYTF
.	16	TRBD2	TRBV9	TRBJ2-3	TGTGCCAGCAGCGTACAGAGCGGGACGAATACAGATACGCAGTATTTT	CASSVQSGTNTDTQYF
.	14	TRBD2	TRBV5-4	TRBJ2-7	TGTGCCAGCAGCTTGTTGGAGCGGGGGGACGAGCAGTACTTC	CASSLLERGDEQYF